This TCR beta chain stems from a study of shared T cell receptors in the human thymus. The CDR3 runs 16 residues. Trimming pared 4 bases from V and 2 bases from J, leaving 15 bases between. The germline gives CDR1 LNHNV, CDR2 YYDKDF (reference sequence). Clones were sequenced by immunoSEQ multiplex PCR, and TCRdb holds only the in-frame ones, with some missing. The sample lists roughly 700,000 clones, 88% occurring once. The data also belong to a second study, concerning human thymus T cells.

The clonotype comes from a boy under three years old with a congenital heart defect. This sequence joins TRBV15 and TRBJ2-1; TRBD1 might be the D (6 bases). Sequencing was carried out using thymocytes. This chain's CDR3 is CATSMNGQNTYNEQFF. CDR3 DNA: TGTGCCACCAGCATGAACGGACAGAATACCTACAATGAGCAGTTCTTC.